The 9 T cell receptor beta chains below all came from one sample that was sequenced in a study of CD8 T cells in Susac syndrome. cDNA came from approximately 0.5 to 1 ug RNA primed by random hexamers. TCRdb analysed the immunoSEQ multiplex PCR reads with MiXCR anew, one entry per CDR3 protein. Counted here are around 280,000 distinct CDR3 sequences, about 91% occurring once; the ten biggest clones make up over 0.05%. The source material was CD4+ T cells from PBMCs. The receptors come from a human donor with multiple sclerosis.

The gene calls are TRBV4-1 and TRBJ1-2; 7 bases agree with TRBD1. Germline V gene lookup returns CDR1 MGHRA and CDR2 YSYEKL. This CDR3 region has 16 residues. V lost 4 bases to trimming and J lost 1 base; unmatched junction nucleotides: 9. The CDR3: CASSREDRPRNYGYTF. The DNA for the CDR3 is TGCGCCAGCAGCCGCGAGGACAGGCCCCGTAACTATGGCTACACCTTC.

The chain joins TRBV4-1 to TRBJ2-5; the D gene is possibly TRBD1 (7 bases). The V end lost 1 base, the J end lost 1 base, and 13 bases lay between the germline ends. Germline CDR1 MGHRA, CDR2 YSYEKL. The CDR3 has 16 amino acids. The CDR3 DNA sequence: TGCGCCAGCAGCCAAGTCGGAGGGGGCATCCAAGAGACCCAGTACTTC. Protein sequence: CASSQVGGGIQETQYF.

The chain combines TRBV7-2 with TRBJ2-7, with TRBD2 matching 9 bases. The germline V gene encodes CDR1 SGHTA and CDR2 FQGNSA. V gave up 3 bases and J gave up 0 bases; unmatched junction bases: 0. The CDR3 contains 14 residues. This chain's CDR3 is CASSFSGSSYEQYF. In DNA form, the CDR3 reads TGTGCCAGCAGCTTTAGCGGGAGCTCCTACGAGCAGTACTTC.

This clonotype is a singleton in its sample. The chain carries TRBV3-1 and TRBJ1-2; 12 nucleotides align to TRBD1. Germline trimming cut 5 bases from V and 6 bases from J; bases unmatched to any gene: 10. CDR3 length: 16 amino acids. Germline V gene sequence: CDR1 LGHDT, CDR2 YNNKEL (reference sequence). The CDR3 here is CASSWDRGRSVDGYTF. CDR3 coding DNA: TGTGCCAGCAGCTGGGACAGGGGGCGTTCAGTGGATGGCTACACCTTC.

CDR3 nucleotide sequence: TGCGCCAGCAGCCTTGGAGGCTCTCGGGGGACTGAAGCTTTCTTT. Protein product: CASSLGGSRGTEAFF. The chain uses TRBV5-1 and TRBJ1-1; tentatively, D is TRBD1 (5 bases). Per the germline V gene, CDR1 is SGHRS and CDR2 is YFSETQ. Trimming removed 4 bases from V and 5 bases from J, with 18 bases in between. This CDR3 has 15 amino acids.

The gene calls are TRBV19 and TRBJ1-2; no definite D call. V lost 7 bases and J 3 bases, leaving 18 bases between the germline ends. Germline CDR1 reads LNHDA; CDR2 reads SQIVND (reference sequence). CDR3 length equals 15 residues. The CDR3 region is CASTPRWGADYGYTF. DNA of the CDR3: TGTGCCAGTACCCCCCGGTGGGGAGCCGACTATGGCTACACCTTC.

CDR3: CASSLGRTAYEQYF. The CDR3 region has the DNA TGTGCCAGCAGCTTAGGACGTACGGCCTACGAGCAGTACTTC. The chain links TRBV2 to TRBJ2-7; the D is unclear. The germline V gene has CDR1 SNHLY and CDR2 FYNNEI. The CDR3 extends over 14 amino acids. Deletions cut 6 bases from V and 2 bases from J, with 14 bases between.

V is TRBV30 and J is TRBJ1-2; D not certain. Germline CDR1 is GTSNPN and CDR2 is SVGIG (reference sequence). Trimming cost V 2 bases and J 6 bases, with 10 bases left between them. The CDR3 runs to 12 residues. In nucleotides, the CDR3 is TGTGCCTGGAGTAGGACCAGGAATGGCTACACCTTC. This translates into CAWSRTRNGYTF.

The chain uses TRBV20-1 and TRBJ2-5; possibly TRBD1 or TRBD2 for D (5 bases each). Trimming removed 6 bases at V and 4 bases at J, with 24 bases between. Per germline, CDR1 DFQATT and CDR2 SNEGSKA (reference sequence). The CDR3 is 16 residues long. DNA for the CDR3: TGCAGTGCCACACCCAGGGCCGGACTTGGACCAGAGACCCAGTACTTC. The encoded protein is CSATPRAGLGPETQYF.